This T cell receptor beta chain originates from a study of blood T cells in healthy people across ages. Notes on the study in general: CMV status of donors was not determined, possibly confounding expanded clonotype changes. One million T cells yielded diversity estimates that were considered underestimates.

Points on this clonotype: What it binds is unknown.

Germline assignment: CDR1 SGHNT and CDR2 YYREEE (reference sequence). Trimming took 4 bases from V and 5 from J, leaving 12 bases between them. There are 13 residues in the CDR3. A J-beta primer mix and a sample-barcoded 5' primer were used in a second PCR of roughly 7 to 12 cycles. The study obtained at least 2.5 million CDR3-containing paired-end reads from every sample. TCRdb reprocessed the 5' RACE reads with MiXCR, giving one entry per CDR3 protein. The sample consists of about 1.8 million distinct CDR3 sequences, roughly 49% of them appearing once. Samples had at least 6.5 million PBMCs isolated from them.

This rearrangement joins TRBV5-4 to TRBJ2-5; weak D call: TRBD2 (5 bases). The origin of this receptor is a woman in her 40s in good health. The material sequenced was blood. The CDR3 loop is CASSQTSSETQYF. The CDR3 DNA reads TGTGCCAGCAGCCAAACTAGTTCGGAGACCCAGTACTTC.